This T cell receptor beta chain was sequenced during a study of shared clonotypes between healthy human individuals. Study findings and constraints: Naive CD4 clonotypes were shared across a handful of donors at around 5%.

With respect to this clone: Its specificity is unknown.

Terminally differentiated effector memory CD45RA+ cells were excluded from the naive CD8 cells, which were CD45RO-negative and positively selected for CCR7. This CDR3 is 16 amino acids long. Between the trimmed V and J ends, which lost 3 bases and 2 bases, there was a span of 14 bases. The germline V gene encodes CDR1 LNHDA and CDR2 SQIVND (reference sequence). Only in-frame clones appear in the TCRdb table, and some are missing; sequencing was by immunoSEQ multiplex PCR. The sample yields about 1,900,000 clones, less than 95% seen once. This chain uses TRBV19 with TRBJ2-1; D might be TRBD1 or TRBD2, each matching 5 bases. The receptor's source is a man in his late teens or twenties in good health. The sequenced material came from naive CD8+ T cells sorted from blood. CDR3 nucleotide sequence: TGTGCCAGTAGTATCGGGGCGGAGTGGGCCTACAATGAGCAGTTCTTC. Protein product: CASSIGAEWAYNEQFF. The complete variable domain, with remaining parts taken from reference TRBV19 and TRBJ2-1, reads DGGITQSPKYLFRKEGQNVTLSCEQNLNHDAMYWYRQDPGQGLRLIYYSQIVNDFQKGDIAEGYSVSREKKESFPLTVTSAQKNPTAFYLCASSIGAEWAYNEQFFGPGTRLTVL.